The 15 T cell receptor beta chains below all came from one sample that was sequenced in a study of graft-versus-host responses after intestinal transplantation. TCRdb keeps only in-frame clones here, not all; method: immunoSEQ multiplex PCR. This repertoire shows just over 15,000 clones, 30% to 35% found once; its top ten account for around 3.8%. The source was alloreactive CD4+ T cells from a mixed lymphocyte reaction culture, collected before intestinal transplant. Subset given: CFSE-low proliferating T cells sorted from approximately 6-day pre-transplant mixed lymphocyte reaction (GvH or HvG direction). These receptors were obtained from a human patient who received an intestinal transplant.

The gene calls are TRBV9 and TRBJ2-7, with 8 bases identical to TRBD1. Germline assignment: CDR1 SGDLS and CDR2 YYNGEE. V lost 7 bases, J lost 0 bases, and 6 bases stayed unmatched. CDR3 length: 14 residues. The CDR3 sequence: CASFPGGISYEQYF. CDR3 nucleotide sequence: TGTGCCAGCTTTCCAGGGGGCATCTCCTACGAGCAGTACTTC.

This clone has a handful of counts. The chain combines TRBV10-3 with TRBJ2-2; D ambiguous. V dropped 6 bases and J dropped 2 bases, with 16 bases sitting between them. The CDR3 runs to 16 residues. Germline-derived CDR1 and CDR2 are ENHRY and SYGVKD. CDR3 DNA: TGTGCCATCAGATCCTCCGGGTCGGGTAACACCGGGGAGCTGTTTTTT. This sequence encodes CAIRSSGSGNTGELFF.

CDR3 sequence: CASSLDVGSYNEQFF. The CDR3 nucleotides read TGCGCCAGCAGCTTGGACGTAGGGAGCTACAATGAGCAGTTCTTC. The rearrangement joins TRBV5-1 to TRBJ2-1, with TRBD2 as a possible D gene (5 bases). The CDR3 has 15 residues. Germline CDR1 and CDR2: SGHRS and YFSETQ. V gave up 0 bases and J gave up 3 bases, with 10 bases separating them.

The rearrangement links TRBV28 to TRBJ1-2; no clear D gene. Trimming pared 7 bases from V and 0 bases from J, leaving 6 bases between. Germline V gene lookup returns CDR1 MDHEN and CDR2 SYDVKM. This CDR3 is 12 amino acids long. This chain's CDR3 is CASNSPNYGYTF. As DNA, the CDR3 is TGTGCCAGCAACTCCCCTAACTATGGCTACACCTTC.

The chain combines TRBV6-1 with TRBJ2-7; no definite D call. Trimming removed 3 bases from V and 0 bases from J, with 9 bases in between. CDR1 MNHNS and CDR2 SASEGT come from the germline V gene. This CDR3 comprises 14 residues. The CDR3 DNA sequence: TGTGCCAGCAGTGAGATGCCGCGCTCCTACGAGCAGTACTTC. Amino acids: CASSEMPRSYEQYF.

This clone was recorded a few times. The germline gene is not matched at one end of the junction; a read error may be the cause. CDR3 in DNA: TGCGCCAGCAGCTTGGTAGCGGAGGAACACCGGGGAGCTGTTTTT. This sequence encodes CASSLVAEEHRGAVF. The gene calls are TRBV5-1 and TRBJ2-2; tentatively, D is TRBD2 (6 bases). The CDR3 runs 15 residues. Germline CDR1 and CDR2: SGHRS and YFSETQ.

The rearrangement links TRBV11-3 to TRBJ2-7; tentative D call: TRBD1 (6 bases). This CDR3 has 14 amino acids. CDR1 SGHNT and CDR2 YENEEA come from the germline V gene. With 2 bases removed from V and 4 bases from J, the gap between germline ends came to 12 bases. The CDR3 region is CASSLLGGTYEQYF. The CDR3 DNA reads TGTGCCAGCAGCTTATTAGGGGGTACTTACGAGCAGTACTTC.

This clone was counted a few times. The chain combines TRBV7-9 with TRBJ2-5; no definite D call. The ends were cut back, 1 base at V and 5 bases at J, with 8 bases in the middle. The CDR3 consists of 13 residues. In germline, CDR1 is SEHNR, CDR2 FQNEAQ (reference sequence). DNA of the CDR3: TGTGCCAGCAGCTTAGGTCTCTTGGAGACCCAGTACTTC. The encoded protein is CASSLGLLETQYF.

The chain recombines TRBV5-1 with TRBJ2-2, with 8 bases fitting TRBD1. The CDR3 contains 16 residues. Germline loops: CDR1 SGHRS, CDR2 YFSETQ. J gave up 2 bases and V 1 base, and 4 bases lay outside the gene matches. Here the CDR3 reads CASSLTGQGNTGELFF. CDR3 nucleotides: TGCGCCAGCAGCTTGACCGGACAGGGTAACACCGGGGAGCTGTTTTTT.

The count of this clone is one. The V gene is TRBV15, the J gene TRBJ2-7, with a weak D call TRBD2 (5 bases). Germline V gene sequence: CDR1 LNHNV, CDR2 YYDKDF (reference sequence). V gave up 3 bases and J gave up 3 bases, with 9 bases separating them. The CDR3 is 13 residues long. CDR3 in amino acids: CATSRYRGYEQYF. As DNA, the CDR3 is TGTGCCACCAGCAGGTACCGGGGCTACGAGCAGTACTTC.

The chain has TRBV5-1 and TRBJ1-5; no reliable D call. V was pared by 2 bases and J by 4 bases, with 7 bases between. Germline V gene sequence: CDR1 SGHRS, CDR2 YFSETQ. The CDR3 runs to 13 residues. DNA for the CDR3: TGCGCCAGCAGCTTTGACGTGAATCAGCCCCAGCATTTT. Protein: CASSFDVNQPQHF.

This clone occurred a few times. The chain has TRBV7-3 and TRBJ2-1; possibly TRBD1 for D (5 bases). The CDR3 is 16 residues long. CDR1 is SGHTA and CDR2 is FQGTGA in the germline V gene. V gave up 5 bases and J gave up 8 bases, with 22 bases separating them. The CDR3 nucleotides read TGTGCCAGCAGCCCGACAGCGCTGCGGAAAGGGGATGAGCAGTTCTTC. Its translation: CASSPTALRKGDEQFF.

The chain employs TRBV4-1 and TRBJ1-2, with TRBD1 matching over 8 bases. CDR1 MGHRA and CDR2 YSYEKL come from the germline V gene. The CDR3 has 14 residues. V lost 2 bases, J lost 7 bases, and 6 bases stayed unmatched. In DNA, the CDR3 is TGCGCCAGCAGCCAACACAGGGGGGACCTTGGCTACACCTTC. It yields the protein CASSQHRGDLGYTF.

The V gene is TRBV5-4, the J gene TRBJ2-4, with 8 bases identical to TRBD1. The ends lost 3 bases at V and 2 bases at J; junction bases unmatched: 7. The CDR3 runs 16 residues. Germline CDR1 and CDR2: SGHNT and YYREEE (reference sequence). CDR3 region: CASSSPGQGPKNIQYF. As DNA, the CDR3 is TGTGCCAGCAGCTCCCCCGGACAGGGACCCAAAAACATTCAGTACTTC.

This clone is termed medium-sized. V usage is TRBV9 and J usage is TRBJ1-3, with unresolved D. Germline CDR1 is SGDLS and CDR2 is YYNGEE. Trimming took 5 bases from V and 2 from J, leaving 14 bases between them. There are 15 residues in the CDR3. The CDR3 DNA reads as TGTGCCAGCAGTGATGACCGAGCTCCTGGAAACACCATATATTTT. It is translated as CASSDDRAPGNTIYF.